The 18 T cell receptor beta chains below come from one sample, sequenced in a study of cytotoxic CD8 clonotypes in ibrutinib-treated CLL (dated by TCRdb to the early 2020s). Library preparation used the immunoSEQ multiplex PCR assay. This is the immuneACCESS table as TCRdb keeps it, with only in-frame sequences that have V and J called. A part of the clones is gone; compared with another copy, unresolved V genes explain less than half, and the rest is unexplained. Present in this sample are approximately 130,000 clones, under 90% of which were seen just once. Clones ranked in the top ten supply less than 4% of the sample. This specimen's time point label, per the study, means: less than 30 months on ibrutinib. The sample consisted of PBMCs, taken after 24 months of ibrutinib treatment. These receptor sequences come from a human donor with chronic lymphocytic leukemia.

The genes are TRBV7-8 and TRBJ2-2, with D possibly being TRBD2 (5 bases). Trimming took off 1 base at V and 9 bases at J, with 9 bases between the two ends. CDR1 and CDR2 (germline): SGHVS, FQNEAQ. The length of the CDR3 is 13 residues. CDR3 region: CASSLVGVRELFF. The DNA of the CDR3 is TGTGCCAGCAGCTTAGTCGGGGTTCGGGAGCTGTTTTTT.

As for this clone: The junction and the germline gene differ at one end; a read error may be behind it. Other DNA sequences of this sample code for an identical CDR3. The chain couples TRBV5-4 to TRBJ2-7, with D tentatively TRBD1 (6 bases). This CDR3 contains 13 residues. Germline values: CDR1 SGHNT, CDR2 YYREEE (reference sequence). CDR3 protein: CASSQEGGYEQYF. The DNA for the CDR3 is TGCGCCAGCAGCCAAGAAGGGGGCTACGAGCAGTACTTC. Complete variable domain (other parts from reference TRBV5-4 and TRBJ2-7): ETGVTQSPTHLIKTRGQQVTLRCSSQSGHNTVSWYQQALGQGPQFIFQYYREEENGRGNFPPRFSGLQFPNYSSELNVNALELDDSALYLCASSQEGGYEQYFGPGTRLTVT.

This clone was seen more than once but under ten times. The chain carries TRBV30 and TRBJ1-1, with unresolved D. Germline values: CDR1 GTSNPN, CDR2 SVGIG (reference sequence). The CDR3 covers 11 residues. Between the trimmed V and J ends, which lost 2 bases and 8 bases, there was a span of 9 bases. CDR3 in amino acids: CAWSTEWEAFF. The CDR3, as DNA: TGTGCCTGGAGTACGGAGTGGGAAGCTTTCTTT.

V is TRBV27 and J is TRBJ2-1; D gene ambiguous. There are 14 residues in the CDR3. The germline CDR1 and CDR2 sequences are MNHEY and SMNVEV (reference sequence). V was trimmed by 6 bases and J by 9 bases, leaving 18 bases between them. CDR3 bases: TGTGCCAGCAGCCAGCCCCTAGGCCCCAGTGAGCAGTTCTTC. It specifies CASSQPLGPSEQFF.

In regard to this clone: Other nucleotide sequences from this sample produce the same CDR3. The V call is TRBV11-2, the J call TRBJ2-7; tentatively, D is TRBD1 (5 bases). The V end was cut by 4 bases, the J end by 4 bases, with 8 bases between. Germline-derived CDR1 and CDR2 are SGHAT and FQNNGV. This CDR3 spans 12 amino acids. Here the CDR3 DNA reads TGTGCCAGCAGCTCCTCAGGGTACGAGCAGTACTTC. Translated, it gives CASSSSGYEQYF.

The V call is TRBV7-6, the J call TRBJ2-7, with 8 bases that match TRBD1. The CDR3 is 14 residues long. The V and J ends lost 5 bases and 6 bases, in that order; junction bases with no gene match: 9. Germline CDR1 is SGHVS and CDR2 is FNYEAQ. DNA of the CDR3: TGTGCCAGCAGCACCAGACAGGGGTTGGGCGAGCAGTACTTC. As protein: CASSTRQGLGEQYF.

The CDR3 DNA reads TGTGCCAGCAGCCAAGGGCAGGGCCAATATGGCTACACCTTC. This codes for CASSQGQGQYGYTF. The gene calls are TRBV7-3 and TRBJ1-2; a weak D match, TRBD1 (5 bases). The germline V gene encodes CDR1 SGHTA and CDR2 FQGTGA. V lost 5 bases and J 5 bases, leaving 15 bases between the germline ends. CDR3 size: 14 residues.

In this sample, this clone turned up once. The genes are TRBV28 and TRBJ1-1, with 7 bases fitting TRBD1. Germline V gives CDR1 MDHEN, CDR2 SYDVKM. V shed 3 bases and J 4 bases; nucleotides not matched to a gene: 11. CDR3 length equals 16 residues. The CDR3 protein is CASSFVRGGGSTEAFF. Here the CDR3 DNA reads TGTGCCAGCAGTTTTGTCCGAGGGGGCGGTAGCACTGAAGCTTTCTTT.

CDR3 in DNA: TGTGCCAGTAGTACCGGACAGGTTAGGCAGCCCCAGCATTTT. Protein product: CASSTGQVRQPQHF. The chain uses TRBV19 and TRBJ1-5; TRBD1 matches 7 bases. In germline, CDR1 is LNHDA, CDR2 SQIVND (reference sequence). The CDR3 covers 14 residues. The junction had 7 bases not matched to a gene; V was cut back by 4 bases and J by 7 bases.

The chain uses TRBV20-1 and TRBJ1-2, with TRBD1 identical over 7 bases. The CDR3 runs to 11 residues. V lost 1 base, J lost 8 bases, and 1 base stayed unmatched. Germline-derived CDR1 and CDR2 are DFQATT and SNEGSKA (reference sequence). The chain's CDR3 is CSARGQGGYTF. Written as DNA, the CDR3 is TGCAGTGCTAGAGGACAGGGCGGCTACACCTTC.

The genes are TRBV5-1 and TRBJ1-2; tentatively, D is TRBD1 (6 bases). Germline CDR1 SGHRS, CDR2 YFSETQ. This CDR3 is built from 14 residues. V lost 0 bases, J lost 6 bases, and 12 bases lay in between. DNA of the CDR3: TGCGCCAGCAGCTTGGAACAGGGAGTGGATGGCTACACCTTC. Amino acid sequence: CASSLEQGVDGYTF.

The J gene is TRBJ2-1, the V gene TRBV30; 8 bases are shared with TRBD2. J was trimmed by 12 bases and V by 3 bases; bases with no gene match: 1. Looked up from germline, CDR1 is GTSNPN and CDR2 is SVGIG (reference sequence). The CDR3 sequence is 10 residues long. CDR3 amino acids: CAWSGGAQFF. CDR3 coding DNA: TGTGCCTGGAGCGGGGGGGCGCAGTTCTTC.

V gene TRBV19 combines with J gene TRBJ1-3; D gene ambiguous. This CDR3 region has 15 residues. Trimming pared 5 bases from V and 0 bases from J, leaving 11 bases between. Looked up from germline, CDR1 is LNHDA and CDR2 is SQIVND (reference sequence). CDR3 sequence: CASSATWSSGNTIYF. DNA for the CDR3: TGTGCCAGTAGTGCGACATGGAGCTCTGGAAACACCATATATTTT.

This clone was counted a few times. This chain connects TRBV30 to TRBJ2-3; 7 bases match TRBD2. The length of the CDR3 is 13 residues. CDR1 and CDR2 from the germline V gene are GTSNPN and SVGIG (reference sequence). The V segment lost 2 bases and the J segment 10 bases; nucleotides outside the gene matches: 9. CDR3 in amino acids: CAWSFFGGGSQYF. CDR3 nucleotide sequence: TGTGCCTGGAGTTTTTTTGGCGGGGGTTCGCAGTATTTT.

J is TRBJ2-2 and V is TRBV18; D gene ambiguous. The germline V gene has CDR1 KGHSH and CDR2 LQKENI. The CDR3 extends over 13 amino acids. Trimming removed 6 bases at V and 7 bases at J, with 12 bases between. CDR3 in amino acids: CASSFGGDGELFF. Here the CDR3 DNA reads TGTGCCAGCTCCTTCGGTGGAGACGGGGAGCTGTTTTTT.

The chain joins TRBV19 to TRBJ2-6, with unresolved D. This CDR3 is 15 amino acids long. V was clipped by 3 bases and J by 2 bases, with 8 bases between them. Germline V gene lookup returns CDR1 LNHDA and CDR2 SQIVND (reference sequence). DNA of the CDR3: TGTGCCAGTAGTATTATGGGGACTGGGGCCAACGTCCTGACTTTC. The encoded protein is CASSIMGTGANVLTF.

In this sample, this clone turned up once. As DNA, the CDR3 is TGCGCCAGCAGCCAAGGTTCCAACCTAAATGAAAAACTGTTTTTT. This encodes CASSQGSNLNEKLFF. The J gene is TRBJ1-4, the V gene TRBV4-3, with unresolved D. V gave up 1 base and J gave up 5 bases, with 11 bases separating them. The CDR3 length is 15 residues. The germline V gene encodes CDR1 LGHNA and CDR2 YSLEER.

The chain has TRBV6-5 and TRBJ1-2; 7 nucleotides match TRBD1. Germline V gene sequence: CDR1 MNHEY, CDR2 SVGAGI. The ends lost 6 bases at V and 7 bases at J; junction bases unmatched: 5. The CDR3 runs 12 residues. The CDR3 protein is CASSRQGGGYTF. DNA for the CDR3: TGTGCCAGCAGCAGACAGGGAGGTGGCTACACCTTC.